This TCR beta chain emerged from a study of blood T cell repertoires in COVID-19 (dated by TCRdb to about 2020). Notes on the research overall: Samples covering the acute and convalescent phases of COVID-19 were provided by collaborators in the United States, Italy and Spain. Samples were obtained from the ongoing ImmuneRACE study (first 160 participants) and from 1,000 to 1,500 subjects provided by 6 global collaborators. A freely available public database, intended as a resource for researchers studying the immune response to SARS-CoV-2, is where the repertoires were released. The prospective study material was composed of cDNA or gDNA derived from T cells, B-cell-depleted T cells, or PBMCs. Subjects who had been exposed to COVID-19, were actively infected with it, or had recovered from it provided the deeply sampled blood TCRbeta repertoires that made up the dataset. Sample metadata almost always included a de-identified subject ID, COVID-19 status, age in years and sex. Where HLA class I and class II types were available, the types were taken from metadata supplied by the sample provider, not from assay-based typing.

TCRbeta CDR3 regions were amplified from genomic DNA by means of the immunoSEQ Assay, a bias-controlled multiplex PCR. Per the authors' processing: The number of nucleated cells in each sample was estimated from the amplification of reference gene primers within the assay. To quantify the absolute abundance of each unique TCRbeta CDR3 rearrangement, sequence reads were collapsed and filtered. Productive Simpson clonality was computed per sample as the square root of Simpson's diversity index over productive rearrangements. TCRdb stores this immuneACCESS table with in-frame sequences only. Part of the clones is absent; in the studies checked, under half of the shortfall reflects unresolved V genes, and no reason is known for the rest. That table gives V, J and clone size, and the DNA gave D and trimming. The table for this sample lists about 230,000 clones; over 75% of them were counted only once. Of the sample, around 3.7% falls within the top ten clones.

In the case of this clone: No cognate antigen has been identified for it. No much larger clone exists at a distance of one base, and base qualities are not known.

Counted from cysteine to phenylalanine, this CDR3 has 13 amino acids. This entry keeps only the CDR3 DNA: 39 bases, framed from base 1. The junction shows trimming of 6 bases on V and 4 bases on J, plus 10 bases between the germline ends. The research as a whole found: How much clinical and demographic metadata was included differed by source and by participant, and the metadata was provided uncurated.

Participants in the prospective study were aged about 18 to 100 years, lived in about two dozen United States geographic areas, and enrolled through a virtual design. Cohort assignment in the prospective study relied on participant-reported clinical history from a screening survey and a study questionnaire. Exposed participants had been in contact with someone with a PCR-confirmed or clinician-diagnosed COVID-19 case within 2 weeks of study entry. Mobile phlebotomists in the prospective study collected whole blood, serum and a nasopharyngeal or oropharyngeal swab from every participant. Prospective study participants could optionally give additional blood draws and questionnaires over a roughly 2-month period. Prospective study blood samples were shipped either frozen or at room temperature before DNA extraction.

The material sequenced was PBMCs or T cells enriched from blood (not recorded which). This receptor was taken from a woman aged 25 to 39 who had been exposed to COVID-19. In this chain, TRBV12-3 or TRBV12-4 is recombined with TRBJ1-5; D gene: possibly TRBD1, on 6 matching bases. This receptor carries the CDR3 CASRPGANQPQHF. The nucleotides read TGTGCCAGCAGACCAGGGGCAAATCAGCCCCAGCATTTT.